These T cell receptor beta chains were read from a single sample in a study of Ad26.COV2.S vaccination and SARS-CoV-2 variants. The repertoire was sequenced with immunoSEQ multiplex PCR; TCRdb's copy has only in-frame clones and lacks some. The sample consists of approximately 300,000 clones, 86% of them appearing once. This specimen consisted of peripheral blood, obtained in a trial of Ad26.COV2.S vaccine versus placebo. These receptor sequences come from a person between 18 and 60 years old who received the Ad26.COV2.S COVID-19 vaccine or a placebo. Both conserved end residues are part of each CDR3. A D gene is named only where the DNA matches it firmly. Some rows have no size entry. The others give once, few or many, or a class for an expanded clone.

clone_size,v_call,d_call,j_call,cdr3_aa,cdr3_nt
-,TRBV27,TRBD1,TRBJ1-2,CASSFRQGAGGYTF,TGTGCCAGCAGTTTTCGACAGGGGGCGGGGGGCTACACCTTC
once,TRBV6-2/TRBV6-3,TRBD1,TRBJ2-5,CASSSPRDRRGETQYF,TGTGCCAGCAGTTCCCCCCGGGACAGGCGAGGGGAGACCCAGTACTTC
-,TRBV5-4,TRBD1,TRBJ1-2,CASSLARGQGGYTF,TGTGCCAGCAGCTTGGCCCGGGGACAGGGAGGCTACACCTTC
-,TRBV9,-,TRBJ2-1,CASSPTVGRGSHNEQFF,TGTGCCAGCAGCCCGACGGTGGGCAGGGGTAGCCACAATGAGCAGTTCTTC
-,TRBV20-1,TRBD1,TRBJ1-1,CSVLVQGEAFF,TGCAGTGTCCTGGTACAGGGGGAGGCTTTCTTT
-,TRBV11-2,-,TRBJ2-4,CASSLDYGQSLAKNIQYF,TGTGCCAGCAGCTTAGACTATGGACAGAGTCTAGCCAAAAACATTCAGTACTTC
-,TRBV27,-,TRBJ2-7,CASSFAGPFYEQYF,TGTGCCAGCAGTTTTGCAGGGCCCTTCTACGAGCAGTACTTC
-,TRBV5-1,TRBD2,TRBJ2-3,CASSPTGGTSGRDTQYF,TGCGCCAGCAGCCCCACCGGCGGGACTAGCGGGCGAGATACGCAGTATTTT
-,TRBV28,TRBD1,TRBJ1-2,CAVKNSGQGAGGYTF,TGTGCCGTGAAGAATTCGGGACAGGGGGCCGGTGGCTACACCTTC
once,TRBV6-4,-,TRBJ2-1,CASSAEGGRNEQFF,TGTGCCAGCAGCGCAGAAGGGGGGCGGAATGAGCAGTTCTTC
-,TRBV10-3,-,TRBJ1-1,CAIRSGEGTEAFF,TGTGCCATCAGATCCGGGGAGGGCACTGAAGCTTTCTTT
-,TRBV3-1/TRBV3-2,-,TRBJ1-2,CASSPFGQLTYYGYTF,TGTGCCAGCAGCCCATTCGGACAGCTAACTTACTATGGCTACACCTTC
-,TRBV4-1,TRBD1,TRBJ1-2,CASNGQGSGYTF,TGCGCCAGCAACGGACAGGGGTCGGGCTACACCTTC
-,TRBV5-1,-,TRBJ1-1,CASSQGRTSMNTEAFF,TGCGCCAGCAGCCAAGGAAGGACAAGCATGAACACTGAAGCTTTCTTT
-,TRBV7-3,-,TRBJ2-5,CASSPVGGRETQYF,TGTGCCAGCAGCCCAGTCGGGGGGCGTGAGACCCAGTACTTC
-,TRBV3-1/TRBV3-2,-,TRBJ1-6,CASNNRDNSPLHF,TGTGCCAGCAATAACAGGGACAATTCACCCCTCCACTTT
few,TRBV15,-,TRBJ2-7,CATSRGIGSAYEQYF,TGTGCCACCAGCAGGGGGATCGGTTCCGCCTACGAGCAGTACTTC
-,TRBV5-4,-,TRBJ2-3,CASSLSGLGTDTQYF,TGTGCCAGCAGCTTGTCCGGTCTGGGGACAGATACGCAGTATTTT
-,TRBV12-5,-,TRBJ1-5,CASGYPGGNQPQHF,TGTGCTAGTGGTTACCCAGGGGGCAATCAGCCCCAGCATTTT
many,TRBV7-2,-,TRBJ1-2,CASSLRTQTGSYGYTF,TGTGCCAGCAGCTTAAGAACCCAGACGGGCAGCTATGGCTACACCTTC
few,TRBV7-9,-,TRBJ1-5,CATTGTTSNQPQHF,TGTGCCACCACCGGAACAACGAGCAATCAGCCCCAGCATTTT
few,TRBV10-1,-,TRBJ1-1,CASSEAGNTEAFF,TGCGCCAGCAGTGAAGCCGGGAACACTGAAGCTTTCTTT
-,TRBV13,-,TRBJ2-7,CASSLGRVVVTYEQYF,TGTGCCAGCAGCTTAGGGAGGGTCGTCGTCACCTACGAGCAGTACTTC
-,TRBV18,-,TRBJ2-7,CASLQTTGGGEPHEQYF,TGTGCCAGCTTGCAAACTACTGGAGGAGGGGAGCCCCACGAGCAGTACTTC
-,TRBV11-2,-,TRBJ1-2,CASSTGFGYTF,TGTGCCAGCAGCACAGGGTTTGGCTACACCTTC